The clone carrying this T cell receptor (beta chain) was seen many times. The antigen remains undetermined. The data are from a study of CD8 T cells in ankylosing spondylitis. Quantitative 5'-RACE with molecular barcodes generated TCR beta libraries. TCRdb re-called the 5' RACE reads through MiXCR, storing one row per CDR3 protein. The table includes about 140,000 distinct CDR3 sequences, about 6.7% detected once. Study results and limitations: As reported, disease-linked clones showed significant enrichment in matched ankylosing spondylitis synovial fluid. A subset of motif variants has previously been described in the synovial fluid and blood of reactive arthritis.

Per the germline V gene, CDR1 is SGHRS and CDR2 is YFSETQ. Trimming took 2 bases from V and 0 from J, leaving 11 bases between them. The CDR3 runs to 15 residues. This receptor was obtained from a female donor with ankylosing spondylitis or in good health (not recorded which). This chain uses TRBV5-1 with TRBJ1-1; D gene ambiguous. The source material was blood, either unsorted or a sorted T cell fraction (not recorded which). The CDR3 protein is CASSFGQNLNTEAFF. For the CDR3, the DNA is TGCGCCAGCAGCTTCGGGCAGAACTTGAACACTGAAGCTTTCTTT.